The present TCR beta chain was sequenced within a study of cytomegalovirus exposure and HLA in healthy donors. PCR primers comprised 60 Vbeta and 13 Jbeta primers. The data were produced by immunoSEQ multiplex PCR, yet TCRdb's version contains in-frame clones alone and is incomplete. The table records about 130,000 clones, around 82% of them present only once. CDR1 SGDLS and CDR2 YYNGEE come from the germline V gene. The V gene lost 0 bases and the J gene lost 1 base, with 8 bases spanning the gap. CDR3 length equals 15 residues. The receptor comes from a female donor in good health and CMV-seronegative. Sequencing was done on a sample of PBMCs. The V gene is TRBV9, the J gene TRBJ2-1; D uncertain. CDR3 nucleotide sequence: TGTGCCAGCAGCGTAGTACCCAGATCCTACAATGAGCAGTTCTTC. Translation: CASSVVPRSYNEQFF.